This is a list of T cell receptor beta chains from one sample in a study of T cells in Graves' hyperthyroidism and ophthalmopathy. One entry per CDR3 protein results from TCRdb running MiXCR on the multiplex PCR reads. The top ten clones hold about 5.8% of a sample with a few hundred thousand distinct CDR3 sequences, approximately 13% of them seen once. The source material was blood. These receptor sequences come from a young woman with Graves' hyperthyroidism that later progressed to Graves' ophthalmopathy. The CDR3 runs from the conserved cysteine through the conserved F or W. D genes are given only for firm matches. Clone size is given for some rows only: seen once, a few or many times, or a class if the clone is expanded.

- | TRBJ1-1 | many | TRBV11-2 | TGTGCCAGCAGCGACCGCCGGCGGACCTTTGAAGCTTTCTTT | CASSDRRRTFEAFF
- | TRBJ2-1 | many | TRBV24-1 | TGTGCCACCAGTGATCCCTCAGGAGCGGTTGACCCTAGCTCCTACAATGAGCAGTTCTTC | CATSDPSGAVDPSSYNEQFF
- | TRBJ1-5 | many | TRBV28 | TGTGCCAGCAGCCCTACTACAGGTTCGGTTCAGCCCCAGCATTTT | CASSPTTGSVQPQHF
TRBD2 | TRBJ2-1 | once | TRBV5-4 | TGTGCCAGCAGCTTGCATGGGGGAGGGCCTTTTAGCGAGCAGTTCTTC | CASSLHGGGPFSEQFF
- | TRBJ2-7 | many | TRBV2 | TGTGCCAGCAGTCGTATCTTGACTGGTCAGGACGAGCAGTACTTC | CASSRILTGQDEQYF
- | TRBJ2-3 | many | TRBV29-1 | TGCAGCGTTGATAAGGGCACAGATACGCAGTATTTT | CSVDKGTDTQYF
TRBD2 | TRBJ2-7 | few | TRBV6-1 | TGTGCCAGCAGTGACGCGGGACTAGCGGGAGGTCACGAGCAGTACTTC | CASSDAGLAGGHEQYF
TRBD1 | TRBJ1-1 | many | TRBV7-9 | TGTGCCAGCAGCTTATGGCGGGACAGGGCCCTTGAAGCTTTCTTT | CASSLWRDRALEAFF
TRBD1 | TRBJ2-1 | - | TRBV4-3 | TGCGCCAGCAGCCCCCAGGGGACAGGGACCTACAATGAGCAGTTCTTC | CASSPQGTGTYNEQFF
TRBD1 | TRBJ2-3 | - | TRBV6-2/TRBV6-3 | TGTGCCAGCAGTTCCCGGGACAGGGGGACCCCCACAGATACGCAGTATTTT | CASSSRDRGTPTDTQYF
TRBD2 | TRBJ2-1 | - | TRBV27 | TGTGCCAGCAAACTAGCGGGAGTTATGCCCAATGAGCAGTTCTTC | CASKLAGVMPNEQFF
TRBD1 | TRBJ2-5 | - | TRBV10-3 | TGTGCCATCAGTGGGACAGGGGGCATAGAGACCCAGTACTTC | CAISGTGGIETQYF
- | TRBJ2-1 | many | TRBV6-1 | TGTGCCAGCAGTTACGGGCGGAGCTCCTACAATGAGCAGTTCTTC | CASSYGRSSYNEQFF
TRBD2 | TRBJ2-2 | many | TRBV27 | TGTGCCAGCGGTCCGGGACTAGCGGGATACACCGGGGAGCTGTTTTTT | CASGPGLAGYTGELFF
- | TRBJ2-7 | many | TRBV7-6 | TGTGCCAGCAGCTTAGGCTCGCCCGGGACGGCCTCCTACGAGCAGTACTTC | CASSLGSPGTASYEQYF
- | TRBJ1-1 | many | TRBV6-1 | TGTGCCAGCAGTCTGGGACTTAGGGACACTGAAGCTTTCTTT | CASSLGLRDTEAFF
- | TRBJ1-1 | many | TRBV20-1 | TGCAGTGCTAGGCCCGAGGGGAGTTTGAACACTGAAGCTTTCTTT | CSARPEGSLNTEAFF
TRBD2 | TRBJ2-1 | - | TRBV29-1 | TGCAGCGTGGGTGGTAGCGGGAGGGCCAGTTCATTCAATGAGCGGTTCTTC | CSVGGSGRASSFNERFF
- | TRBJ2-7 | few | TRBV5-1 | TGCGCCAGCAAAACAGGGAGTTCCCACGAGCAGTACTTC | CASKTGSSHEQYF
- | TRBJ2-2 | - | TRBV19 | TGTGCCAGTAGTATATCCGGGTATACCTCGAACACCGGGGAGCTGTTTTTT | CASSISGYTSNTGELFF
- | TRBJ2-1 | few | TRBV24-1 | TGTGCCACCAGTGAACCCAGTAGATCAGATGAGCAGTTCTTC | CATSEPSRSDEQFF
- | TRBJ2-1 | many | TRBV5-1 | TGCGCCAGCATTGGGGAGATAAATGAGCAGTTCTTC | CASIGEINEQFF
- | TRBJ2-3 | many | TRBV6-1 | TGTGCCAGCAGTGCCTCTCCGGGCATGACAGATACGCAGTATTTT | CASSASPGMTDTQYF